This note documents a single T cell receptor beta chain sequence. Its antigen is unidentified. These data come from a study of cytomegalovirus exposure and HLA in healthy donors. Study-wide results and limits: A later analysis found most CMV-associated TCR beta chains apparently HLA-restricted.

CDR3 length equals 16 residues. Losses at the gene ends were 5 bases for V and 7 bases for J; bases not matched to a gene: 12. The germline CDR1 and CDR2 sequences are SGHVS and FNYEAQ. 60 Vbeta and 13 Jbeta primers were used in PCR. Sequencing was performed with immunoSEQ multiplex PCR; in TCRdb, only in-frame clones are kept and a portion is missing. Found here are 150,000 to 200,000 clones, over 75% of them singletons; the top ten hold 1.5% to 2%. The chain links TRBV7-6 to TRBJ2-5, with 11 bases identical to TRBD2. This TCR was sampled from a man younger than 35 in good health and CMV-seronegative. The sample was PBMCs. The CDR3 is CASSPPGLAAPGTQYF. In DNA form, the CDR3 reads TGTGCCAGCAGCCCACCGGGACTAGCGGCTCCGGGGACCCAGTACTTC.